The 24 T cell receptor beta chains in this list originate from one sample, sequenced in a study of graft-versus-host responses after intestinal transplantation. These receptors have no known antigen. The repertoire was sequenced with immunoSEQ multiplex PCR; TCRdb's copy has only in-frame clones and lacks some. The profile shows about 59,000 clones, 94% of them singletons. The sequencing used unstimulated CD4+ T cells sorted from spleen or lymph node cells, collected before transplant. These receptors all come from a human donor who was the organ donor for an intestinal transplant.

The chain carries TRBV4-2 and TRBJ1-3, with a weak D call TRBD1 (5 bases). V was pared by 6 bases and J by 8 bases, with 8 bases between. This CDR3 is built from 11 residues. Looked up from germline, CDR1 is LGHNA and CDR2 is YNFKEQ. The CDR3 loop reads CASRLGHTIYF. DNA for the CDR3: TGTGCCAGCAGACTGGGACACACCATATATTTT.

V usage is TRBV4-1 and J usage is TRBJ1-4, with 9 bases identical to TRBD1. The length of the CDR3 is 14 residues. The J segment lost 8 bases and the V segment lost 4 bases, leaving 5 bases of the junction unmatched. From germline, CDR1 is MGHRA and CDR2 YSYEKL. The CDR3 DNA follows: TGCGCCAGCAGCCCGGGACAGGGAAGGGAAAAACTGTTTTTT. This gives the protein CASSPGQGREKLFF.

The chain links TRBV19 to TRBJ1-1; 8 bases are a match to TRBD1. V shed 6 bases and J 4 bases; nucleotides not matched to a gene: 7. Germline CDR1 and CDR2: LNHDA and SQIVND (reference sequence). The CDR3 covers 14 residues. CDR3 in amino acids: CASRRDRGGTEAFF. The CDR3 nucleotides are TGTGCCAGTAGACGAGACAGGGGCGGCACTGAAGCTTTCTTT.

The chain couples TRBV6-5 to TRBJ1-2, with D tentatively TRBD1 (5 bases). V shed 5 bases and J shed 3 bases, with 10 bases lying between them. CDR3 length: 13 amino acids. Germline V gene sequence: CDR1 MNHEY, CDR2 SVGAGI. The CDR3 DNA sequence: TGTGCCAGCAGTGATAGGGGATACTATGGCTACACCTTC. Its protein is CASSDRGYYGYTF.

CDR3 protein: CASSPVEQRDEKLFF. CDR3 nucleotides: TGTGCCAGCTCACCAGTCGAACAGAGAGATGAAAAACTGTTTTTT. V is TRBV18 and J is TRBJ1-4, with D hard to call. The CDR3 runs to 15 residues. The germline V gene encodes CDR1 KGHSH and CDR2 LQKENI. Trimming removed 2 bases from V and 6 bases from J, with 13 bases in between.

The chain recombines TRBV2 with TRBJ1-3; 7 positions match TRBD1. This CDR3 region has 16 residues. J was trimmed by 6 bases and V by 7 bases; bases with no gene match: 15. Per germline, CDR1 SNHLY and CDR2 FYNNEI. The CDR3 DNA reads TGTGCCAGCAAACTTAAAGGGGGCAGTCCGGTAAACACCATATATTTT. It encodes CASKLKGGSPVNTIYF.

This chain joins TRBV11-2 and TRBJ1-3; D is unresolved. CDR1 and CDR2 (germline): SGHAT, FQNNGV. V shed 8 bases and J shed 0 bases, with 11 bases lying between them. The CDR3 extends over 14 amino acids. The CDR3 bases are TGTGCCAGCCGAAGGGCGAGCTCTGGAAACACCATATATTTT. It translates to CASRRASSGNTIYF.

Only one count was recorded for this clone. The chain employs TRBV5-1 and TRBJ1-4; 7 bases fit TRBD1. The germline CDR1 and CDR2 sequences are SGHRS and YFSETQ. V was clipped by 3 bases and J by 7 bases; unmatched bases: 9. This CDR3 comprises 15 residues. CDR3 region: CASSSRDSNREKLFF. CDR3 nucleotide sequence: TGCGCCAGCAGCTCCCGGGACAGTAACCGTGAAAAACTGTTTTTT.

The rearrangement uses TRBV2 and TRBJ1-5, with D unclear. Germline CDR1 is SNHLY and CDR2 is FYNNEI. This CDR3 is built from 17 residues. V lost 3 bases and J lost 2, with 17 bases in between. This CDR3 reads CASSERGRRRGNQPQHF. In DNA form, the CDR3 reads TGTGCCAGCAGTGAGAGAGGCCGACGAAGAGGCAATCAGCCCCAGCATTTT.

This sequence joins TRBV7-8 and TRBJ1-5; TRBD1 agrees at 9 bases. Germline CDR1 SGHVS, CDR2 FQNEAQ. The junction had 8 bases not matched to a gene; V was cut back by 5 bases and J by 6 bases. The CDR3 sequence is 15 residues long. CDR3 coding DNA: TGTGCCAGCAGCGAGGGACAGGGAGGGGGTCAGCCCCAGCATTTT. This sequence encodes CASSEGQGGGQPQHF.

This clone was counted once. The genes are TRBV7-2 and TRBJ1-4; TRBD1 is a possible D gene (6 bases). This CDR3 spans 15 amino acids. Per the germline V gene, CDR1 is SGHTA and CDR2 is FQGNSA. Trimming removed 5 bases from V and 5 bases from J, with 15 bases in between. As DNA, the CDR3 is TGTGCCAGCAGCCCCGGGACACGTCCGAATGAAAAACTGTTTTTT. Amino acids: CASSPGTRPNEKLFF. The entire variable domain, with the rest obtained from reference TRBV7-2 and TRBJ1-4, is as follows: GAGVSQSPSNKVTEKGKDVELRCDPISGHTALYWYRQSLGQGLEFLIYFQGNSAPDKSGLPSDRFSAERTGGSVSTLTIQRTQQEDSAVYLCASSPGTRPNEKLFFGSGTQLSVL.

CDR3: CAISESVPAGGLGTQYF. The CDR3 DNA reads as TGTGCCATCAGTGAGTCCGTTCCAGCGGGGGGGCTTGGTACGCAGTATTTT. This chain joins TRBV10-3 and TRBJ2-3; 10 bases agree with TRBD2. This CDR3 comprises 17 residues. The V gene end was trimmed by 0 bases and the J gene end by 8 bases; junction bases not matched to a gene: 11. Germline CDR1 and CDR2: ENHRY and SYGVKD.

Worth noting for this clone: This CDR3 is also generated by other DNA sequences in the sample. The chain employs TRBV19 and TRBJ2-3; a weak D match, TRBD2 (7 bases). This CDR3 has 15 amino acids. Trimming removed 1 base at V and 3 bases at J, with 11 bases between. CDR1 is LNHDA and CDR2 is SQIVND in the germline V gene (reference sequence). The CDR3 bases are TGTGCCAGTAGTATAGCGGGGGGCGGAACAGATACGCAGTATTTT. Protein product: CASSIAGGGTDTQYF.

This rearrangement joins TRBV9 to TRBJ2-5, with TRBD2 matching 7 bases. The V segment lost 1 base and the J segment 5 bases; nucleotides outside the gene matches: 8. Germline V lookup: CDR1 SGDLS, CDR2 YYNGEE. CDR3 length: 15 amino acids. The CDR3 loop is CASSVTPGRFETQYF. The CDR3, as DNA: TGTGCCAGCAGCGTAACCCCCGGGAGGTTTGAGACCCAGTACTTC.

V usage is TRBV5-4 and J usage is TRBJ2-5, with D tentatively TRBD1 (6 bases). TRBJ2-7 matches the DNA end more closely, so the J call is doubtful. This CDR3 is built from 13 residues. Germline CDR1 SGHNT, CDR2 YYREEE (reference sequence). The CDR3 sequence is CASSGDTSYEQYF. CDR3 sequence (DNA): TGTGCCAGCAGCGGGGACACTTCCTACGAGCAGTACTTC.

In DNA, the CDR3 is TGTGCCAGCAGTGCTAATGACCGGGACCCCTACGAGCAGTACTTC. As protein: CASSANDRDPYEQYF. The chain carries TRBV25-1 and TRBJ2-7; TRBD1 or TRBD2 may be the D gene (5 bases each). This CDR3 comprises 15 residues. In germline, CDR1 is MGHDK, CDR2 SYGVNS. Between the trimmed V and J ends, which lost 4 bases and 2 bases, there was a span of 15 bases.

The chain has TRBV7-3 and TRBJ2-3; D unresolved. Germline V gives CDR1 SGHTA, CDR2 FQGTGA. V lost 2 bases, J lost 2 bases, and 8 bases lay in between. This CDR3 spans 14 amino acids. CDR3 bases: TGTGCCAGCAGCTTATCCGGTTACACAGATACGCAGTATTTT. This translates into CASSLSGYTDTQYF.

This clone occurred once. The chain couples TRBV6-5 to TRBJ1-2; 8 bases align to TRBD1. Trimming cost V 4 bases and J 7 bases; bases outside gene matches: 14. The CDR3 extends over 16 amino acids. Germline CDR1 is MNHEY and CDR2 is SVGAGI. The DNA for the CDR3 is TGTGCCAGCAGTTTCCTCATTACAGGGGGAGGATCTGGCTACACCTTC. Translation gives CASSFLITGGGSGYTF.

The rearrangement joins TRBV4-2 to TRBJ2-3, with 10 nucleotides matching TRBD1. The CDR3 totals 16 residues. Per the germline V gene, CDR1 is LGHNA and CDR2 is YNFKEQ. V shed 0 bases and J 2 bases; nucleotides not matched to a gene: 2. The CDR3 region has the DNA TGTGCCAGCAGCCAAGAAGGGACAGGGGTCACAGATACGCAGTATTTT. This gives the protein CASSQEGTGVTDTQYF.

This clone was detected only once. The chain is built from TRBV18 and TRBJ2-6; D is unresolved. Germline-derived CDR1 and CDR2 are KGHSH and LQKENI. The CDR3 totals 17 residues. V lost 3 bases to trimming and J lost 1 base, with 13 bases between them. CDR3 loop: CASSPGRRASGANVLTF. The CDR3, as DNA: TGTGCCAGCTCACCGGGTCGAAGGGCGTCTGGGGCCAACGTCCTGACTTTC.

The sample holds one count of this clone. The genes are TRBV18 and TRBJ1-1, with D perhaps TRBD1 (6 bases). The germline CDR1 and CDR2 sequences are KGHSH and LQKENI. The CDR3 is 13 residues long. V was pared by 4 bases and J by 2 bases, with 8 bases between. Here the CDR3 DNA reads TGTGCCAGCTCACTGGGGGCTAACACTGAAGCTTTCTTT. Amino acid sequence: CASSLGANTEAFF. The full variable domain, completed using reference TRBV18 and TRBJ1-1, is NAGVMQNPRHLVRRRGQEARLRCSPMKGHSHVYWYRQLPEEGLKFMVYLQKENIIDESGMPKERFSAEFPKEGPSILRIQQVVRGDSAAYFCASSLGANTEAFFGQGTRLTVV.

CDR3 sequence: CASSWGLASTDTQYF. CDR3 DNA sequence: TGCGCCAGCAGCTGGGGACTAGCAAGCACAGATACGCAGTATTTT. This chain joins TRBV5-1 and TRBJ2-3; 9 bases line up with TRBD2. V was pared by 3 bases and J by 0 bases, with 2 bases of the junction left unmatched. CDR1 and CDR2 (germline): SGHRS, YFSETQ. The CDR3 is 15 residues long.

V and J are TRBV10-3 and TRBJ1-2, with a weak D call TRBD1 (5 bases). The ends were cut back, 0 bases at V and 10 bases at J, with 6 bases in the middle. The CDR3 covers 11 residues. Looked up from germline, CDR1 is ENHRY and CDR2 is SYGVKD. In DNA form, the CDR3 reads TGTGCCATCAGTGAGTCAGGGGCCTACACCTTC. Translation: CAISESGAYTF.

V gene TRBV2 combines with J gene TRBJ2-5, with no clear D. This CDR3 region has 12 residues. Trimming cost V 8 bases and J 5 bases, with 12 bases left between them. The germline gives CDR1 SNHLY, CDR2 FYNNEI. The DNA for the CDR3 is TGTGCCAGCTCATCTGGAAGGGAGACCCAGTACTTC. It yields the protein CASSSGRETQYF.